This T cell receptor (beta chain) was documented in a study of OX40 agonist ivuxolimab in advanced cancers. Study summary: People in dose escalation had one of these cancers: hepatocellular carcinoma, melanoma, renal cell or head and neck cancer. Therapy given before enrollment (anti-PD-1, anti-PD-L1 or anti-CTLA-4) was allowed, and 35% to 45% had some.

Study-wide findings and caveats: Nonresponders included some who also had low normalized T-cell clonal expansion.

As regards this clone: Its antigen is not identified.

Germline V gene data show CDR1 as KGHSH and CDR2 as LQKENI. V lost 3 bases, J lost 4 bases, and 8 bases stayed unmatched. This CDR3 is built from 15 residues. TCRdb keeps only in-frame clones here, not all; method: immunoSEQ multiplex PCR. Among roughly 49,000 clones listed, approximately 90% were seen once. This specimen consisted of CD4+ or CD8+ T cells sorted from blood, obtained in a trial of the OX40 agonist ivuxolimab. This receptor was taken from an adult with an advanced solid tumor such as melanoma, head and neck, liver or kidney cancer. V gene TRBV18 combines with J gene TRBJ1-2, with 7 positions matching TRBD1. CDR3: CASSPGQSIVYGYTF. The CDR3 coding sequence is TGTGCCAGCTCACCGGGACAGTCGATCGTCTATGGCTACACCTTC.